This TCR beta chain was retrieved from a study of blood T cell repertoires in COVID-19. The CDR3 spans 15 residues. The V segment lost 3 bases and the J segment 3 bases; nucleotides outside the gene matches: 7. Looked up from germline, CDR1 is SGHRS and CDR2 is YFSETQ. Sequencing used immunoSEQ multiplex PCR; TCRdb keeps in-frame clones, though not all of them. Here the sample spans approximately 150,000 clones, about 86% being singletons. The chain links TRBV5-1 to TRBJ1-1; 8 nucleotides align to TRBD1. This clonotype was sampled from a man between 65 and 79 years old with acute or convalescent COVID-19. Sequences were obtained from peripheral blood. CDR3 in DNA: TGCGCCAGCAGCTACGCAGGGGGCTGGGACACTGAAGCTTTCTTT. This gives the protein CASSYAGGWDTEAFF.